This T cell receptor (beta chain) was captured in a study of cytomegalovirus exposure and HLA in healthy donors. General observations from the study: Three CMV-associated chains were confirmed in vitro to be specific for CMV antigens.

On this clone itself: The antigen remains unidentified.

A multiplex PCR was run with 60 Vbeta primers and 13 Jbeta primers. Assay: immunoSEQ multiplex PCR; the TCRdb copy retains only in-frame clones and omits some. The sample yields about 110,000 clones, around 85% seen once. From germline, CDR1 is MNHEY and CDR2 SVGAGI. The CDR3 consists of 15 residues. Trimming cost V 2 bases and J 4 bases; bases outside gene matches: 6. The clonotype was recovered from a man aged 25 to 40 in good health and CMV-seropositive. The J gene is TRBJ1-1, the V gene TRBV6-5, with 8 bases lining up with TRBD1. The sequencing sample was made of PBMCs. CDR3 amino acids: CASSYTGQGGTEAFF. The CDR3 region has the DNA TGTGCCAGCAGTTACACCGGACAGGGCGGCACTGAAGCTTTCTTT.